The source of this T cell receptor (beta chain) is a study of CD8+CD57+ T cells in acquired aplastic anemia. The use of genomic DNA as template underpinned the TCR beta VDJ and CDR3 profiling. Each CDR3 protein gets one entry after TCRdb re-called the reads with MiXCR. The sample has some 150,000 distinct CDR3 sequences; approximately 52% are singletons. The V and J ends lost 2 bases and 1 base respectively, with 9 bases between them. Germline loops: CDR1 SGHTA, CDR2 FQGNSA. CDR3 length: 14 amino acids. Selection for sequencing was limited to patients who had shown CD8+CD57+ cell expansion by flow cytometry. Every one of the patients had aplastic anemia (severe, acquired).

The receptor comes from a human donor with aplastic anemia. The chain links TRBV7-2 to TRBJ2-7; weak D call: TRBD1 (6 bases). The sequencing sample was made of sorted CD4+, CD8+, or CD8+CD57+ T cells (not recorded which) from PBMCs. Written as DNA, the CDR3 is TGTGCCAGCAGCTTATCTAGGGGGTCCTACGAGCAGTACTTC. Translated, it gives CASSLSRGSYEQYF.